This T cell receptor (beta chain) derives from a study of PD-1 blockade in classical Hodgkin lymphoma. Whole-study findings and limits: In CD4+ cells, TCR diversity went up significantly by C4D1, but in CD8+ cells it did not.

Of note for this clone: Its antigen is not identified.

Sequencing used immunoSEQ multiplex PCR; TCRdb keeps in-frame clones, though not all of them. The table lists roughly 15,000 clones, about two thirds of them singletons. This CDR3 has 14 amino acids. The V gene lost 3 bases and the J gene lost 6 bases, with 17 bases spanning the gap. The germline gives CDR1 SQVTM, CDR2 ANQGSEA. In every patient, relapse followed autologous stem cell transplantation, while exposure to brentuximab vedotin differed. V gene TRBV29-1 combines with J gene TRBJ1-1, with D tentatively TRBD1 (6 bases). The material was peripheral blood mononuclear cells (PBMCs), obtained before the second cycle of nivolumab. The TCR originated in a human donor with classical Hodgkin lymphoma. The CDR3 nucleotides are TGCAGCGTTGATGTGGGGGCGGGGACCGCTGAAGCTTTCTTT. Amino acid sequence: CSVDVGAGTAEAFF.